These 29 T cell receptor beta chains share one sample of origin, sequenced in a study of cytomegalovirus exposure and HLA in healthy donors. PCR amplification relied on 60 Vbeta primers (plus 13 Jbeta primers). Clones were read by immunoSEQ multiplex PCR, and TCRdb kept only the in-frame ones, dropping some. This table has a few hundred thousand clones, around four fifths appearing once. The sequencing sample was made of PBMCs. Receptors originate from a woman in her thirties or forties in good health and CMV-seropositive.

V and J are TRBV5-1 and TRBJ2-1; 7 bases map to TRBD2. Germline values: CDR1 SGHRS, CDR2 YFSETQ. With V trimmed by 2 bases and J by 1 base, 3 bases remained unmatched. This CDR3 is 15 amino acids long. CDR3 residues: CASSLPGGSYNEQFF. The CDR3 bases are TGCGCCAGCAGCTTACCGGGAGGATCCTACAATGAGCAGTTCTTC.

The chain is built from TRBV19 and TRBJ2-7, with TRBD1 as a possible D gene (6 bases). Between the trimmed V and J ends, which lost 3 bases and 5 bases, there was a span of 17 bases. There are 15 residues in the CDR3. Germline CDR1 is LNHDA and CDR2 is SQIVND (reference sequence). In DNA form, the CDR3 reads TGTGCCAGTAGTATTGCAGGGGCTATTAACAACGAGCAGTACTTC. Its translation: CASSIAGAINNEQYF.

This chain joins TRBV29-1 and TRBJ2-3; a possible D gene is TRBD2 (7 bases). The CDR3 loop spans 14 amino acids. Germline V gene sequence: CDR1 SQVTM, CDR2 ANQGSEA. Trimming pared 4 bases from V and 5 bases from J, leaving 16 bases between. CDR3 DNA: TGCAGCGTTGTCAGGACGGGGGGCAAAGATACGCAGTATTTT. It specifies CSVVRTGGKDTQYF.

This rearrangement joins TRBV9 to TRBJ2-1; 8 nucleotides align to TRBD2. Germline V gene data show CDR1 as SGDLS and CDR2 as YYNGEE. The junction had 4 bases not matched to a gene; V was cut back by 3 bases and J by 2 bases. The CDR3 covers 15 residues. The DNA for the CDR3 is TGTGCCAGCAGCGGAGCGGGAGATCCCTACAATGAGCAGTTCTTC. It encodes CASSGAGDPYNEQFF.

The chain joins TRBV4-3 to TRBJ2-7; a possible D gene is TRBD2 (5 bases). Germline CDR1 reads LGHNA; CDR2 reads YSLEER. The CDR3 is 16 residues long. V was trimmed by 0 bases and J by 0 bases, leaving 12 bases between them. The CDR3 protein is CASSQDRTAGSYEQYF. The CDR3, as DNA: TGCGCCAGCAGCCAAGATAGGACCGCGGGCTCCTACGAGCAGTACTTC.

This chain uses TRBV30 with TRBJ1-2; 7 bases are a match to TRBD1. Per the germline V gene, CDR1 is GTSNPN and CDR2 is SVGIG (reference sequence). CDR3 length equals 12 residues. Losses at the gene ends were 5 bases for V and 8 bases for J; bases not matched to a gene: 8. This chain's CDR3 is CAWARDSRGYTF. CDR3 nucleotides: TGTGCCTGGGCCCGGGACAGTCGAGGCTACACCTTC. Drawing the rest from reference TRBV30 and TRBJ1-2, the complete variable domain is SQTIHQWPATLVQPVGSPLSLECTVEGTSNPNLYWYRQAAGRGLQLLFYSVGIGQISSEVPQNLSASRPQDRQFILSSKKLLLSDSGFYLCAWARDSRGYTFGSGTRLTVV.

The chain recombines TRBV11-2 with TRBJ1-5; the D gene is possibly TRBD1 (5 bases). Between the trimmed V and J ends, which lost 5 bases and 7 bases, there was a span of 12 bases. This CDR3 is 13 amino acids long. The germline CDR1 and CDR2 sequences are SGHAT and FQNNGV. In nucleotides, the CDR3 is TGTGCCAGCAGCACTTGGGGGGAGCAGCCCCAGCATTTT. Amino acid sequence: CASSTWGEQPQHF.

In the case of this clone: Other DNA sequences in the sample encode the same CDR3. The chain employs TRBV4-3 and TRBJ2-1; a possible D gene is TRBD2 (5 bases). Germline loops: CDR1 LGHNA, CDR2 YSLEER. The ends were cut back, 0 bases at V and 7 bases at J, with 7 bases in the middle. The CDR3 runs 13 residues. The CDR3 loop reads CASSQDSGNEQFF. The CDR3, as DNA: TGCGCCAGCAGCCAAGATTCGGGGAATGAGCAGTTCTTC.

V usage is TRBV27 and J usage is TRBJ2-1; 9 bases agree with TRBD2. The CDR3 totals 16 residues. V was pared by 5 bases and J by 8 bases, with 13 bases of the junction left unmatched. The V gene's germline CDR1 is MNHEY and CDR2 SMNVEV (reference sequence). This CDR3 reads CASSPLGGRAPDEQFF. The CDR3 DNA follows: TGTGCCAGCAGTCCTCTGGGCGGGAGGGCCCCAGATGAGCAGTTCTTC.

The J gene is TRBJ1-1, the V gene TRBV7-9; D perhaps matches TRBD1 (6 bases). This CDR3 spans 15 amino acids. The ends were cut back, 6 bases at V and 2 bases at J, with 16 bases in the middle. CDR1 is SEHNR and CDR2 is FQNEAQ in the germline V gene (reference sequence). CDR3 residues: CASSVLQGINTEAFF. In DNA, the CDR3 is TGTGCCAGCAGTGTACTACAGGGAATCAACACTGAAGCTTTCTTT.

This rearrangement joins TRBV19 to TRBJ1-5; D unclear. Looked up from germline, CDR1 is LNHDA and CDR2 is SQIVND (reference sequence). The CDR3 contains 17 residues. V was pared by 2 bases and J by 4 bases, with 18 bases between. CDR3 sequence (DNA): TGTGCCAGTAGTATAACTCGGCTGTCAGGAGGAAATCAGCCCCAGCATTTT. This encodes CASSITRLSGGNQPQHF.

The chain couples TRBV27 to TRBJ2-7; TRBD1 matches at 7 bases. This CDR3 spans 13 amino acids. Losses at the gene ends were 3 bases for V and 3 bases for J; bases not matched to a gene: 2. Germline V gene lookup returns CDR1 MNHEY and CDR2 SMNVEV (reference sequence). The CDR3 protein is CASSLGQHYEQYF. As DNA, the CDR3 is TGTGCCAGCAGTTTGGGACAGCACTACGAGCAGTACTTC.

The genes are TRBV7-6 and TRBJ2-5, with 9 bases that match TRBD1. Germline values: CDR1 SGHVS, CDR2 FNYEAQ. Trimming at V came to 5 bases and at J to 5 bases, leaving 6 bases not matched to a gene. CDR3 length: 14 amino acids. DNA for the CDR3: TGTGCCAGCAGCCCAGACAGGGGGAGCGAGACCCAGTACTTC. Protein product: CASSPDRGSETQYF.

The chain couples TRBV6-4 to TRBJ2-2; TRBD2 matches at 11 bases. Germline CDR1 and CDR2: MRHNA and SNTAGT. The CDR3 consists of 17 residues. The V segment lost 7 bases and the J segment 2 bases; nucleotides outside the gene matches: 9. The CDR3 DNA reads as TGTGCCAGCATCAGACTAGCGGGAACGGTTAACACCGGGGAGCTGTTTTTT. It yields the protein CASIRLAGTVNTGELFF.

The rearrangement joins TRBV7-8 to TRBJ1-1, with D possibly matching TRBD1 (6 bases). This CDR3 region has 15 residues. V dropped 5 bases and J dropped 0 bases, with 13 bases sitting between them. The germline V gene encodes CDR1 SGHVS and CDR2 FQNEAQ. The CDR3 DNA reads TGTGCCAGCAGCCCCTGGCAGGGGATGAACACTGAAGCTTTCTTT. Its translation: CASSPWQGMNTEAFF.

The chain couples TRBV7-9 to TRBJ2-2, with 10 nucleotides matching TRBD2. Trimming removed 5 bases from V and 4 bases from J; junction bases left unmatched: 10. The CDR3 is 17 amino acids. Germline V gene lookup returns CDR1 SEHNR and CDR2 FQNEAQ (reference sequence). CDR3 nucleotides: TGTGCCAGCAGCCCTGCCCCACTAGCGGGACCCACCGGGGAGCTGTTTTTT. Translation: CASSPAPLAGPTGELFF.

The gene calls are TRBV5-1 and TRBJ2-5; perhaps TRBD1 as D (6 bases). Per germline, CDR1 SGHRS and CDR2 YFSETQ. Trimming shortened V by 4 bases and J by 5 bases, and 18 bases separated the two germline ends. The CDR3 spans 15 residues. CDR3 DNA: TGCGCCAGCAGCCTAGAACCAGGGGACGGGGAGACCCAGTACTTC. Protein sequence: CASSLEPGDGETQYF.

The rearrangement uses TRBV18 and TRBJ1-5; TRBD1 matches at 8 bases. The CDR3 totals 19 residues. Germline V lookup: CDR1 KGHSH, CDR2 LQKENI. The V segment lost 4 bases and the J segment 0 bases; nucleotides outside the gene matches: 14. The CDR3 spells CASSQTGDIPVYSNQPQHF. The CDR3 nucleotides are TGTGCCAGCTCACAGACAGGGGACATACCTGTTTATAGCAATCAGCCCCAGCATTTT.

This clone was counted only a few times. The genes are TRBV7-8 and TRBJ2-3, with TRBD2 as a possible D gene (6 bases). Germline V gene sequence: CDR1 SGHVS, CDR2 FQNEAQ. This CDR3 comprises 18 residues. V lost 5 bases and J 1 base, leaving 22 bases between the germline ends. The CDR3 here is CASSPPLRRGEGTDTQYF. The DNA of the CDR3 is TGTGCCAGCAGCCCTCCTCTGAGGAGGGGTGAAGGCACAGATACGCAGTATTTT.

This chain joins TRBV14 and TRBJ1-3, with a possible D match to TRBD1 (6 bases). The CDR3 length is 17 residues. V was pared by 0 bases and J by 1 base, with 13 bases between. Germline CDR1 reads SGHDN; CDR2 reads FVKESK. CDR3 DNA: TGTGCCAGCAGCCAAGACGTAATCACAGGGTCTGGAAACACCATATATTTT. The encoded protein is CASSQDVITGSGNTIYF. Looking up the rest from reference TRBV14 and TRBJ1-3 gives the full variable domain: EAGVTQFPSHSVIEKGQTVTLRCDPISGHDNLYWYRRVMGKEIKFLLHFVKESKQDESGMPNNRFLAERTGGTYSTLKVQPAELEDSGVYFCASSQDVITGSGNTIYFGEGSWLTVV.

The chain joins TRBV5-1 to TRBJ2-1; TRBD2 matches at 11 bases. V was clipped by 3 bases and J by 6 bases; unmatched bases: 8. The CDR3 contains 16 residues. The V gene's germline CDR1 is SGHRS and CDR2 YFSETQ. CDR3 nucleotide sequence: TGCGCCAGCAGCTGGGGTACACTAGCGGGAGTCAATGAGCAGTTCTTC. Translated, it gives CASSWGTLAGVNEQFF.

This clone was found once. This chain connects TRBV5-6 to TRBJ2-6; TRBD1 agrees at 7 bases. V lost 1 base and J lost 0; bases outside the gene matches: 10. The CDR3 has 19 residues. Germline V gives CDR1 SGHDT, CDR2 YYEEEE. CDR3 residues: CASSLLGQSTSSGANVLTF. CDR3 nucleotide sequence: TGTGCCAGCAGCTTGCTGGGACAGTCCACTAGCTCTGGGGCCAACGTCCTGACTTTC.

The rearrangement links TRBV29-1 to TRBJ2-7, with 11 bases that match TRBD2. This CDR3 comprises 17 residues. The V gene end was trimmed by 1 base and the J gene end by 3 bases; junction bases not matched to a gene: 11. Germline CDR1 reads SQVTM; CDR2 reads ANQGSEA. The CDR3 reads CSVEVRGPLAGVYEQYF. The CDR3 DNA sequence: TGCAGCGTTGAAGTCCGTGGGCCACTAGCGGGAGTCTACGAGCAGTACTTC.

The CDR3 DNA is TGTGCCAGCTCACCAATCGGTACAGATACGCAGTATTTT. Translation: CASSPIGTDTQYF. The rearrangement uses TRBV18 and TRBJ2-3; no firm D call. Germline CDR1 reads KGHSH; CDR2 reads LQKENI. The V end lost 2 bases, the J end lost 3 bases, and 6 bases lay between the germline ends. CDR3 length: 13 residues.

This clone appeared a single time. The rearrangement links TRBV7-2 to TRBJ2-1, with 10 bases matching TRBD2. V shed 4 bases and J 5 bases; nucleotides not matched to a gene: 2. CDR1 and CDR2 from the germline V gene are SGHTA and FQGNSA. This CDR3 spans 14 amino acids. The CDR3 coding sequence is TGTGCCAGCAGCTATAGCGGGGGGAACAATGAGCAGTTCTTC. Translating it yields CASSYSGGNNEQFF.

The rearrangement links TRBV28 to TRBJ1-2; TRBD1 might be the D (6 bases). Trimming removed 5 bases at V and 0 bases at J, with 16 bases between. Germline CDR1 and CDR2: MDHEN and SYDVKM. The CDR3 is made up of 16 amino acids. The CDR3, as DNA: TGTGCCAGCAGTCCACCAGACAGGCAGGCTAACTATGGCTACACCTTC. It specifies CASSPPDRQANYGYTF.

V usage is TRBV28 and J usage is TRBJ2-1; 7 bases map to TRBD2. V shed 8 bases, J shed 6 bases, and the junction held 13 bases outside the gene matches. The CDR3 has 15 residues. The germline V gene encodes CDR1 MDHEN and CDR2 SYDVKM. The CDR3: CASVSLGEGLNEQFF. The DNA for the CDR3 is TGTGCCAGCGTTTCTCTGGGGGAGGGCCTCAATGAGCAGTTCTTC.

This clone has a single count. At the DNA level, this CDR3 is encoded by other sequences in the same sample as well. CDR3 nucleotide sequence: TGTGCCAGCAGCTTGGATACAGGGACTGAAGCTTTCTTT. Protein product: CASSLDTGTEAFF. The chain couples TRBV5-4 to TRBJ1-1; a weak D match, TRBD1 (6 bases). The CDR3 is 13 residues long. Germline V gene lookup returns CDR1 SGHNT and CDR2 YYREEE (reference sequence). The V gene lost 0 bases and the J gene lost 5 bases, with 8 bases spanning the gap.

J is TRBJ2-1 and V is TRBV5-5, with 9 bases matching TRBD1. CDR1 SGHKS and CDR2 YYEKEE come from the germline V gene (reference sequence). CDR3 length: 15 residues. After removal of 7 bases from V and 8 bases from J, the junction contained 13 bases not matched to a gene. DNA for the CDR3: TGTGCCAGCGCGCCTGGGGACAGGGAGTTAGATGAGCAGTTCTTC. It codes for CASAPGDRELDEQFF.